The entry below gives a single T cell receptor (beta chain) sequence along with its context. What it binds is unknown. Clones were sequenced by immunoSEQ multiplex PCR, and TCRdb holds only the in-frame ones, with some missing. In the table there are tens of thousands of clones, approximately 90% of which are singletons. The data were obtained in a study of cytomegalovirus exposure and HLA in healthy donors. The germline V gene encodes CDR1 MNHEY and CDR2 SMNVEV (reference sequence). This CDR3 region has 17 residues. Germline trimming cut 5 bases from V and 5 bases from J; bases unmatched to any gene: 10. Study-wide findings and caveats: Rare TCR sequences predominated, though certain public TCRs were found in many donors. The investigators catalogued 150 to 200 TCR beta chains as cytomegalovirus-associated.

This receptor was taken from a man between 18 and 29 years old in good health and CMV-seronegative. The sample comprised PBMCs. V and J are TRBV27 and TRBJ2-3; 13 bases fit TRBD2. The CDR3 region is CASSPPRLAGGVDTQYF. CDR3 nucleotides: TGTGCCAGCAGTCCCCCTAGACTAGCGGGAGGAGTAGATACGCAGTATTTT.